This record concerns one T cell receptor beta chain sequence. Its target is unknown. The CDR3 extends 3 residues past the end of the read, so its final part is completed from the germline J gene. Germline V gene lookup returns CDR1 LGHNT and CDR2 FRNRAP. The CDR3 length is 17 residues. Trimming removed 0 bases at V and 3 bases at J, with 18 bases between. immunoSEQ multiplex PCR used an average of about 1,200 ng genomic DNA. Sequencing was performed with immunoSEQ multiplex PCR; in TCRdb, only in-frame clones are kept and a portion is missing. The table for this sample gives over 20,000 clones. The source of the sample is a study of T cells in women clearing cervical HPV infection. In the study overall: HLA type stays a possible confounder, typing being limited.

Study conclusions and caveats: Associations may precede or follow infection; HPV-specific or memory T cells were not isolated.

Sample: blood buffy coat. This chain connects TRBV12-5 to TRBJ2-7, with D maybe TRBD2 (7 bases). This clonotype was sampled from a woman between 18 and 69 years old with a cervical HPV16 infection that either progressed to CIN3+ or cleared (not recorded which). Here the CDR3 reads CASGLVSHGGADYEQYF. The sequenced part of the CDR3 DNA is TGTGCTAGTGGTTTGGTCAGTCATGGGGGGGCCGACTACGAG.